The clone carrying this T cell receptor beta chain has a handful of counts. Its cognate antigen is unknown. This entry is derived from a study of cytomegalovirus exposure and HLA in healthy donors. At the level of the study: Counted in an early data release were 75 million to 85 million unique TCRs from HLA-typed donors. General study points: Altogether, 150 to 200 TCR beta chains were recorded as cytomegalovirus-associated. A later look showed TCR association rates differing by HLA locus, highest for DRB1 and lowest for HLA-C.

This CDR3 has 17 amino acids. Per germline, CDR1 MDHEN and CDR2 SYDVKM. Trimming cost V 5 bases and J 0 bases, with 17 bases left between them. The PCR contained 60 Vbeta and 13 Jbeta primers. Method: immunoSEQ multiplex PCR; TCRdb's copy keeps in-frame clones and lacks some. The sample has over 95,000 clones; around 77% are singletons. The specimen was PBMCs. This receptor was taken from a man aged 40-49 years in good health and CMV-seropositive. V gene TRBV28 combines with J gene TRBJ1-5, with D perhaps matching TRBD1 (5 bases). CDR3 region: CASSPRDRAYSNQPQHF. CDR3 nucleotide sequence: TGTGCCAGCAGTCCTCGTGACAGAGCCTATAGCAATCAGCCCCAGCATTTT.